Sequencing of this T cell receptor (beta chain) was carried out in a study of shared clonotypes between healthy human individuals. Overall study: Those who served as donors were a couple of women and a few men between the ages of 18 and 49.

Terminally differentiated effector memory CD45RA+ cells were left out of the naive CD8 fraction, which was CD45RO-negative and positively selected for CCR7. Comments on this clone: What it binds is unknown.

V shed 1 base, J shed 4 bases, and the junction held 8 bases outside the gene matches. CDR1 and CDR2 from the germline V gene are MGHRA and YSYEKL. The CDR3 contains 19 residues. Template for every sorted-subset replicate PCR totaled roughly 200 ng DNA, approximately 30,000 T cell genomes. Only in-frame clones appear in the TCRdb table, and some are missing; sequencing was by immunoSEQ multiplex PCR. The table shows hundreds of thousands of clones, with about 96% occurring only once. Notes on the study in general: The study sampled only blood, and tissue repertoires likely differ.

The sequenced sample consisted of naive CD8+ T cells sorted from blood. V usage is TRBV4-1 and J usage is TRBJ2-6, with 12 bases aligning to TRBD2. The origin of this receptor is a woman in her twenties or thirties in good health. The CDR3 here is CASSQGLAGGSKGANVLTF. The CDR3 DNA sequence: TGCGCCAGCAGCCAAGGGCTAGCGGGAGGGAGTAAAGGGGCCAACGTCCTGACTTTC.